The 18 T cell receptor beta chains presented below share a single source sample, sequenced in a study of T cell responses to AZD1222 COVID-19 vaccine. Clones were sequenced by immunoSEQ multiplex PCR, and TCRdb holds only the in-frame ones, with some missing. The table lists under 120,000 clones, 92% of them singletons. Material: peripheral blood, obtained on day 0 of AZD1222 vaccination. The receptors originated from an adult in good health.

The chain couples TRBV19 to TRBJ2-5; 8 positions match TRBD2. CDR1 is LNHDA, CDR2 SQIVND, per germline (reference sequence). This CDR3 comprises 13 residues. The trim removed 10 bases at V and 1 base at J, leaving 5 bases unmatched. CDR3 sequence: CATGGGLQETQYF. DNA of the CDR3: TGTGCCACCGGGGGGGGACTCCAAGAGACCCAGTACTTC. The full variable domain, with the rest looked up from reference TRBV19 and TRBJ2-5, is DGGITQSPKYLFRKEGQNVTLSCEQNLNHDAMYWYRQDPGQGLRLIYYSQIVNDFQKGDIAEGYSVSREKKESFPLTVTSAQKNPTAFYLCATGGGLQETQYFGPGTRLLVL.

The chain employs TRBV7-8 and TRBJ2-1, with D perhaps matching TRBD2 (6 bases). V lost 1 base, J lost 5 bases, and 9 bases lay in between. The CDR3 loop spans 14 amino acids. The germline CDR1 and CDR2 sequences are SGHVS and FQNEAQ. The chain's CDR3 is CASSLVGRDNEQFF. CDR3 DNA: TGTGCCAGCAGCTTAGTCGGGAGAGACAATGAGCAGTTCTTC.

J is TRBJ2-3 and V is TRBV5-6; D remains ambiguous. The CDR3 contains 14 residues. V lost 1 base and J lost 0, with 6 bases in between. Looked up from germline, CDR1 is SGHDT and CDR2 is YYEEEE. The CDR3: CASSLSGSTDTQYF. CDR3 nucleotides: TGTGCCAGCAGCTTGTCAGGTAGCACAGATACGCAGTATTTT. Full variable domain (missing parts from reference TRBV5-6 and TRBJ2-3): DAGVTQSPTHLIKTRGQQVTLRCSPKSGHDTVSWYQQALGQGPQFIFQYYEEEERQRGNFPDRFSGHQFPNYSSELNVNALLLGDSALYLCASSLSGSTDTQYFGPGTRLTVL.

This clone came up once. V is TRBV10-3 and J is TRBJ1-4; tentatively, D is TRBD1 (5 bases). CDR1 and CDR2 (germline): ENHRY, SYGVKD. Trimming left V 3 bases short and J 11 bases short, with 13 bases between. CDR3 size: 13 residues. The CDR3 here is CAISDDRQLKLFF. The CDR3 DNA is TGTGCCATCAGTGACGATAGACAGCTGAAACTGTTTTTT.

The V and J genes are TRBV11-3 and TRBJ1-1; 7 bases map to TRBD1. CDR3 length: 14 residues. With V trimmed by 8 bases and J by 4 bases, 10 bases remained unmatched. The germline V gene has CDR1 SGHNT and CDR2 YENEEA. In DNA, the CDR3 is TGTGCCAGCTCCAGGGGGGAGATGGGCACTGAAGCTTTCTTT. It is translated as CASSRGEMGTEAFF.

The CDR3 DNA reads TGTGCCAGCAGTGAAGGTCCAACCAATGAGCAGTTCTTC. It yields the protein CASSEGPTNEQFF. The chain joins TRBV2 to TRBJ2-1; D ambiguous. This CDR3 has 13 amino acids. V gave up 1 base and J gave up 6 bases, with 7 bases separating them. The germline CDR1 and CDR2 sequences are SNHLY and FYNNEI.

J is TRBJ1-1 and V is TRBV5-1; D might be TRBD1 (6 bases). CDR1 is SGHRS, CDR2 YFSETQ, per germline. Trimming stripped 4 bases from V and 6 bases from J, with 13 bases between. There are 13 residues in the CDR3. CDR3 DNA sequence: TGCGCCAGCAGCCCGACAGGAATGTCTGAAGCTTTCTTT. Translated: CASSPTGMSEAFF.

The chain couples TRBV7-9 to TRBJ1-6; D remains unclear. Trimming pared 5 bases from V and 1 base from J, leaving 15 bases between. This CDR3 has 17 residues. Germline CDR1 reads SEHNR; CDR2 reads FQNEAQ (reference sequence). CDR3 sequence: CASSADGQRSYNSPLHF. The DNA for the CDR3 is TGTGCCAGCAGCGCCGATGGGCAGAGGTCCTATAATTCACCCCTCCACTTT.

The chain uses TRBV29-1 and TRBJ1-2; perhaps TRBD1 as D (5 bases). V was clipped by 0 bases and J by 7 bases, with 18 bases between them. Germline loops: CDR1 SQVTM, CDR2 ANQGSEA. The CDR3 is 15 amino acids. The CDR3 DNA reads as TGCAGCGTTGAAGATCGGAAGGCAGGGTCGGCTGGCTACACCTTC. This translates into CSVEDRKAGSAGYTF. Full variable domain (missing parts from reference TRBV29-1 and TRBJ1-2): SAVISQKPSRDICQRGTSLTIQCQVDSQVTMMFWYRQQPGQSLTLIATANQGSEATYESGFVIDKFPISRPNLTFSTLTVSNMSPEDSSIYLCSVEDRKAGSAGYTFGSGTRLTVV.

The chain links TRBV19 to TRBJ2-7; TRBD2 matches at 12 bases. The CDR3 length is 18 residues. Germline lookup yields CDR1 LNHDA and CDR2 SQIVND (reference sequence). The V gene end was trimmed by 0 bases and the J gene end by 2 bases; junction bases not matched to a gene: 8. The CDR3 sequence: CASSIDLRSSGRAYEQYF. The CDR3 nucleotides read TGTGCCAGTAGTATAGATCTGCGATCTAGCGGGAGGGCCTACGAGCAGTACTTC.

The chain links TRBV4-2 to TRBJ2-2; D is possibly TRBD2 (5 bases). Germline V gene data show CDR1 as LGHNA and CDR2 as YNFKEQ. The CDR3 covers 15 residues. Trimming removed 4 bases from V and 4 bases from J, with 13 bases in between. CDR3 protein: CASSLVRGSTGELFF. The CDR3 nucleotides read TGTGCCAGCAGCCTCGTTCGTGGGAGCACCGGGGAGCTGTTTTTT.

CDR3 protein: CASSLAGGRAYEQYF. The CDR3 region has the DNA TGTGCCAGCAGCTTAGCAGGGGGCAGGGCCTACGAGCAGTACTTC. This chain uses TRBV7-3 with TRBJ2-7; 8 nucleotides line up with TRBD1. Trimming cost V 2 bases and J 2 bases; bases outside gene matches: 5. The CDR3 is 15 amino acids. Looked up from germline, CDR1 is SGHTA and CDR2 is FQGTGA.

V is TRBV7-8 and J is TRBJ2-7, with D possibly matching TRBD2 (6 bases). CDR1 is SGHVS, CDR2 FQNEAQ, per germline. V dropped 1 base and J dropped 0 bases, with 13 bases sitting between them. This CDR3 is built from 16 residues. This CDR3 is CASSLVGGRSSYEQYF. For the CDR3, the DNA is TGTGCCAGCAGCTTAGTTGGTGGGAGGAGCTCCTACGAGCAGTACTTC.

The genes are TRBV5-4 and TRBJ1-1; D call uncertain. Trimming took off 2 bases at V and 3 bases at J, with 17 bases between the two ends. CDR1 and CDR2 (germline): SGHNT, YYREEE (reference sequence). The CDR3 extends over 16 amino acids. CDR3: CASSLGPGMMDTEAFF. The CDR3 DNA reads as TGTGCCAGCAGCTTAGGTCCGGGGATGATGGACACTGAAGCTTTCTTT.

The chain combines TRBV25-1 with TRBJ1-5; TRBD1 is a possible D gene (6 bases). Germline V CDR1 and CDR2: MGHDK, SYGVNS. The CDR3 runs to 16 residues. The V end was cut by 2 bases, the J end by 1 base, with 12 bases between. CDR3 sequence: CASSERGRDSNQPQHF. CDR3 coding DNA: TGTGCCAGCAGTGAACGGGGGCGGGACAGCAATCAGCCCCAGCATTTT.

The chain has TRBV7-2 and TRBJ2-2, with D possibly matching TRBD1 (5 bases). Germline V gives CDR1 SGHTA, CDR2 FQGNSA. CDR3 length: 16 residues. Trimming took 1 base from V and 1 from J, leaving 10 bases between them. As DNA, the CDR3 is TGTGCCAGCAGCTTAGAGGGGTCACGGAACACCGGGGAGCTGTTTTTT. The encoded protein is CASSLEGSRNTGELFF.

The genes are TRBV5-5 and TRBJ2-7, with a possible D match to TRBD1 (6 bases). The CDR3 sequence is 14 residues long. V lost 4 bases and J lost 1, with 12 bases in between. Germline V CDR1 and CDR2: SGHKS, YYEKEE (reference sequence). The CDR3 region is CASSGGQRSYEQYF. The CDR3 DNA reads as TGTGCCAGCAGCGGAGGACAGAGATCCTACGAGCAGTACTTC.

This clone has just one count. This chain joins TRBV18 and TRBJ2-7; 8 positions match TRBD2. Per the germline V gene, CDR1 is KGHSH and CDR2 is LQKENI. Trimming at V came to 8 bases and at J to 7 bases, leaving 13 bases not matched to a gene. CDR3 length: 14 amino acids. DNA for the CDR3: TGTGCCAGCGGGGCCGGGACTAGAGTGGGGGAGCAGTACTTC. Translating it yields CASGAGTRVGEQYF. Full variable domain (remainder filled in from reference TRBV18 and TRBJ2-7): NAGVMQNPRHLVRRRGQEARLRCSPMKGHSHVYWYRQLPEEGLKFMVYLQKENIIDESGMPKERFSAEFPKEGPSILRIQQVVRGDSAAYFCASGAGTRVGEQYFGPGTRLTVT.